The entry that follows covers one T cell receptor (beta chain) sequence. Many counts were recorded for this clonotype. Its target antigen remains unknown. Base qualities are not provided; no much larger clone lies one nucleotide away. The sample belongs to a study of tumor and adjacent non-tumor tissue in lung cancer (dated by TCRdb to 2017 to 2018). In terms of the full investigation: The cohort included around twelve adenocarcinoma, a couple of squamous cell carcinoma and 1 small cell lung cancer patients. The study compared bulk TCRbeta repertoires from lung tumor tissue and matched distant non-tumor lung tissue of about 15 lung cancer patients. For each patient, one tumor sample and one normal lung sample were taken, giving a few dozen paired specimens that underwent TCRbeta CDR3 sequencing. Sequencing generated a total of 125,075,908 productive TCRbeta reads, averaging roughly 4.4 million reads per sample. Among the approximately 15 patients, ages ranged from roughly 31 to 85 years, roughly 10 were men and 5 were women, and disease was TNM stage I to III.

Bulk unsorted tissue served as the source for RNA extraction, and RNA quality was assessed using a NanoDrop ND-1000 and an Agilent 2100. Donors were newly diagnosed lung cancer patients admitted for thoracic surgery in China between August and November 2014, without prior chemotherapy. The study excluded patients who had received radiotherapy or chemotherapy before or who had another cancer at the same time. Pieces of surgical tissue measuring roughly 1-2.2 cm3 were kept in RNAlater solution and stored at -80 degrees C until use. Libraries were made using multiplex PCR. Instrument on record: Illumina HiSeq 2500. TCRbeta libraries were built by three rounds of nested PCR using primers (Table S4), following protocols modified from ARM-PCR. PCR products of 200-500 bp were gel-excised and purified with the QIAquick gel extraction kit before sequencing. On the authors' methods: Reads were cleaned using Trimmomatic, were merged into complete CDR3 sequences using FLASH, and were assigned to V(D)J germline segments using MiTCR. Clonal diversity was computed as the inverse Simpson's index with VDJtools. A read counted as productive if the sequence was in-frame and lacked a premature stop codon. TCRdb redid the processing of the public reads, applying fastp at Q25 and MiXCR, and retained in-frame beta chains. Here each entry gathers all rows of one CDR3 protein and keeps the most common genes and DNA. It is TCRdb's table, rather than the study itself, that gives the V and J calls and clone size. Recorded for this sample are about 93,000 distinct CDR3 sequences; roughly 62% of them occurred a single time. The top ten constitute about 15% of the sample.

Results and caveats for the whole study, not just this receptor: The cohort had only 15 or so patients, and the authors noted that larger samples and more detailed clinical data are needed. The top 100 clones made up a significantly larger cumulative share of the repertoire in normal lung than in tumor tissue. Peripheral blood was not sequenced, so blood TCRbeta repertoires in these lung cancer patients were not examined. The methods do not name the sequencing platform or mention unique molecular identifiers. Tumor tissue showed significantly higher TCR diversity (inverse Simpson) than normal lung tissue, at 431.37 vs 166.20 (P = 0.0075, Mann-Whitney U test). Younger patients had significantly higher TCR diversity, and higher tumor TCR diversity was associated with shorter overall and disease-free survival.

The sample taken for sequencing was lung tumor tissue. This TCR derives from a man between 65 and 85 years old with non-small cell lung cancer.

The sequence in DNA is TGTGCCAGCAGCCAAGATCGGCGGGGAACCCCCTACTACGAGCAGTACTTC. It encodes CASSQDRRGTPYYEQYF. The chain employs TRBV14 and TRBJ2-7; tentative D gene TRBD2, with 6 bases matching. The CDR3, from cysteine to phenylalanine, totals 17 residues. Just CDR3 DNA is preserved here, 51 bases in frame from base 1. CDR1 and CDR2, per the germline V gene, are SGHDN and FVKESK. V and J are truncated by 0 bases and 3 bases respectively, leaving an intervening sequence of 18 bases.